This TCR beta chain comes out of a study of response to subunit inactivated influenza vaccine. Whole-study findings and limits: New T cells are recruited in small numbers by each seasonal influenza vaccination, according to the authors' suggestion.

This clonotype was counted between two and nine times. Its matching antigen is unknown. TCRdb re-analysed the RT-PCR reads in MiXCR, keeping a single row per CDR3 protein. Altogether about 530,000 distinct CDR3 sequences are present, 10% to 15% being singletons, with the ten largest covering around 13%. The clonotype comes from a middle-aged man who received an inactivated influenza vaccine. Sample: PBMCs from blood, taken about 6 weeks after vaccination.

The CDR3 region is CASSLERYLGRNTEAFF. CDR3 DNA: TGTGCCAGCAGCTTAGAACGATACCTGGGCCGAAACACTGAAGCTTTCTTT. The chain uses TRBV11-2 and TRBJ1-1; D unclear. Germline V gene lookup returns CDR1 SGHAT and CDR2 FQNNGV. The CDR3 has 17 residues. V dropped 0 bases and J dropped 2 bases, with 16 bases sitting between them.